This T cell receptor (beta chain) was identified during a study of identical twins. Findings of the study overall: Insertions were reduced in abundant cord blood beta clonotypes but not in memory repertoires. With beta out-of-frame sequences, excess sharing by twins was weaker. Modelling approaches yielded underestimates of out-of-frame TCR alpha sharing between monozygotic twins.

At least ten counts were recorded for this clonotype. The antigen is not known. Template switching added a universal primer site, and cDNA bore unique molecular identifiers. TCRdb reprocessed the 5' RACE reads with MiXCR, giving one entry per CDR3 protein. The sample holds 130,000 to 150,000 distinct CDR3 sequences; under 4.5% are singletons and the top ten take roughly 8%. Germline V gene sequence: CDR1 MNHNS, CDR2 SASEGT. This CDR3 contains 16 residues. Trimming pared 5 bases from V and 5 bases from J, leaving 19 bases between. This sequence was found in a man in his late teens or twenties in good health. This chain uses TRBV6-1 with TRBJ1-5; D unclear. Source material: memory T cells sorted from blood. CDR3 amino acids: CASSLGGGSFDQPQHF. CDR3 in DNA: TGTGCCAGCAGTCTGGGAGGAGGGTCCTTTGATCAGCCCCAGCATTTT.